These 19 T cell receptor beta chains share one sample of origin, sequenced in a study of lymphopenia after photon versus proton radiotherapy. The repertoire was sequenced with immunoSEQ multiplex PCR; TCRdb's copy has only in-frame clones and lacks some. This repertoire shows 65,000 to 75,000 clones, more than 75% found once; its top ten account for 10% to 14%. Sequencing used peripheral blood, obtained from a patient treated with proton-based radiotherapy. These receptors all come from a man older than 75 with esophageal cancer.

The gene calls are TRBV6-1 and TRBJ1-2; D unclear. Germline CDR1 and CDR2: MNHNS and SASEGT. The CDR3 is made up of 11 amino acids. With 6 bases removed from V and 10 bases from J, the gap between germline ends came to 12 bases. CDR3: CASSPSYIYTF. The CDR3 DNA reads TGTGCCAGCAGCCCGTCATACATCTACACCTTC.

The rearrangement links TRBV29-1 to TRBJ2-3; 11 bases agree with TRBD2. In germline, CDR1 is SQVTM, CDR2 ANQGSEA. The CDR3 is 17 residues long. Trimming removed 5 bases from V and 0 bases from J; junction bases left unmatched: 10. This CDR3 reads CSVLYASGGQSTDTQYF. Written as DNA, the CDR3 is TGCAGCGTTTTATACGCTAGCGGGGGGCAGAGCACAGATACGCAGTATTTT.

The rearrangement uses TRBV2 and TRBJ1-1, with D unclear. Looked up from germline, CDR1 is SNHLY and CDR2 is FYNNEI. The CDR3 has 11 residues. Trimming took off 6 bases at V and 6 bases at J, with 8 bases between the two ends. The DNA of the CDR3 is TGTGCCAGCAGGCGGCAGCCTGAAGCTTTCTTT. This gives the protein CASRRQPEAFF.

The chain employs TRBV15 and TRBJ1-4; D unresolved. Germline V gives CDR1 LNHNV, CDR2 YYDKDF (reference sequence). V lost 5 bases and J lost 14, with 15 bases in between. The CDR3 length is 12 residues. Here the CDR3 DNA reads TGTGCCACCAGCGGACCCGGGGAAGAGCTGTTTTTT. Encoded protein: CATSGPGEELFF.

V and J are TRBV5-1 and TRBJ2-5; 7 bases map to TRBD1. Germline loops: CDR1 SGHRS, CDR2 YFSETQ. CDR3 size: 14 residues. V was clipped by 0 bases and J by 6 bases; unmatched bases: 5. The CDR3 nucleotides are TGCGCCAGCAGCTTGGGACAGGGCCGGAAGACCCAGTACTTC. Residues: CASSLGQGRKTQYF.

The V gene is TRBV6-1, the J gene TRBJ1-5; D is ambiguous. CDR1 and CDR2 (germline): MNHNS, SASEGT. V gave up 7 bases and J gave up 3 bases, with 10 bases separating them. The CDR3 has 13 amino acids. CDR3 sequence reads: CASTNGNNQPQHF. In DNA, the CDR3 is TGTGCCAGCACCAACGGGAACAATCAGCCCCAGCATTTT.

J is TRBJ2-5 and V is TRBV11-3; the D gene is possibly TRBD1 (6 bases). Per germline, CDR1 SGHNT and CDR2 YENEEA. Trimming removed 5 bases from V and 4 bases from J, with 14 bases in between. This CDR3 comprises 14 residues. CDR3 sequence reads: CASSHTGFRETQYF. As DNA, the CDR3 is TGTGCCAGCAGCCATACAGGGTTCCGAGAGACCCAGTACTTC.

CDR3 DNA: TGTGCCAGCAGCTTGGGCGGGACAGCCTCTGGAAACACCATATATTTT. Protein product: CASSLGGTASGNTIYF. The chain links TRBV5-6 to TRBJ1-3, with TRBD1 matching 7 bases. CDR1 is SGHDT, CDR2 YYEEEE, per germline. V dropped 0 bases and J dropped 0; count of bases not matched to a gene: 3. The CDR3 totals 16 residues.

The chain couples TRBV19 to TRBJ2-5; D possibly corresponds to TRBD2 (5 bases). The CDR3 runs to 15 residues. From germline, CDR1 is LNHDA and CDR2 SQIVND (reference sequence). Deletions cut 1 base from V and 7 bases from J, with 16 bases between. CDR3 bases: TGTGCCAGTAGTATAGGAAACAGAGCGGCCGGGACCCAGTACTTC. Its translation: CASSIGNRAAGTQYF.

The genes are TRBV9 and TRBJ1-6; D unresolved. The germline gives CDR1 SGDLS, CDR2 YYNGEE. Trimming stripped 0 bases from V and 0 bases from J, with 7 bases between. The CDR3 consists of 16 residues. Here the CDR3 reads CASSVDGSSYNSPLHF. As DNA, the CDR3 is TGTGCCAGCAGCGTAGATGGGAGCTCCTATAATTCACCCCTCCACTTT.

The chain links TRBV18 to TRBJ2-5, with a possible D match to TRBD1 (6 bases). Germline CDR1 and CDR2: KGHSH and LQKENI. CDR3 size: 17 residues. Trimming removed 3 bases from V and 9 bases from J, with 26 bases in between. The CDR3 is CASSPLEQGWGRWSQYF. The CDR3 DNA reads TGTGCCAGCTCACCGCTAGAACAGGGTTGGGGACGGTGGTCCCAGTACTTC. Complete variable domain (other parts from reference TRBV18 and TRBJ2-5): NAGVMQNPRHLVRRRGQEARLRCSPMKGHSHVYWYRQLPEEGLKFMVYLQKENIIDESGMPKERFSAEFPKEGPSILRIQQVVRGDSAAYFCASSPLEQGWGRWSQYFGPGTRLLVL.

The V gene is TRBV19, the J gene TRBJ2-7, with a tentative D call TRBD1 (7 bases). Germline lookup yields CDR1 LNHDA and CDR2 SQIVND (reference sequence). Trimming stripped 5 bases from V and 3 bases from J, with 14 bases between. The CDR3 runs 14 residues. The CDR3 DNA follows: TGTGCCAGTAGTCCACGCAGGGGGGACTACGAGCAGTACTTC. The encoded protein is CASSPRRGDYEQYF.

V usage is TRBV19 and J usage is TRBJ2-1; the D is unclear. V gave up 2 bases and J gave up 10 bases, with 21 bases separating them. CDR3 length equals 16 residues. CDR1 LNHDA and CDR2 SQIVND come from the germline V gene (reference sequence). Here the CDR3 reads CASSILGESPRKEQFF. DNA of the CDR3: TGTGCCAGTAGTATACTTGGCGAATCTCCGAGGAAAGAGCAGTTCTTC.

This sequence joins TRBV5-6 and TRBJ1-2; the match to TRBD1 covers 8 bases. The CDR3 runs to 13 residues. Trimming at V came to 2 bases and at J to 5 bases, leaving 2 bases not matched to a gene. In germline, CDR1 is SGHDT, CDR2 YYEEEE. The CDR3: CASSLQGGYGYTF. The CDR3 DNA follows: TGTGCCAGCAGCTTACAGGGGGGTTATGGCTACACCTTC.

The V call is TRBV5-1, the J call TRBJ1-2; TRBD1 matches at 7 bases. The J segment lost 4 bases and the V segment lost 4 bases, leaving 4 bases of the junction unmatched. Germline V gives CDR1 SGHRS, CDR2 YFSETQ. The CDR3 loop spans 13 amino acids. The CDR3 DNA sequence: TGCGCCAGCAGCCGGGACAGCAGCTATGGCTACACCTTC. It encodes CASSRDSSYGYTF. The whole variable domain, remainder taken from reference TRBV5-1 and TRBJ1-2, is KAGVTQTPRYLIKTRGQQVTLSCSPISGHRSVSWYQQTPGQGLQFLFEYFSETQRNKGNFPGRFSGRQFSNSRSEMNVSTLELGDSALYLCASSRDSSYGYTFGSGTRLTVV.

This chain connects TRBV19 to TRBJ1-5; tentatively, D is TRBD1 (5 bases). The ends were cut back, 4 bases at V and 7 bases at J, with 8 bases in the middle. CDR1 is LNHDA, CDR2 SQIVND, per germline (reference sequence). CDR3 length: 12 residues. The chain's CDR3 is CASSRGEQPQHF. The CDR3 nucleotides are TGTGCCAGTAGTAGGGGGGAACAGCCCCAGCATTTT.

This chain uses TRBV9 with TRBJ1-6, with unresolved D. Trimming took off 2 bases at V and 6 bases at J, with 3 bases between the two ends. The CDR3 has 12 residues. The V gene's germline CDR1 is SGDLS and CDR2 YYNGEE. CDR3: CASSVLNSPLHF. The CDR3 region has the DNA TGTGCCAGCAGCGTGCTTAATTCACCCCTCCACTTT.

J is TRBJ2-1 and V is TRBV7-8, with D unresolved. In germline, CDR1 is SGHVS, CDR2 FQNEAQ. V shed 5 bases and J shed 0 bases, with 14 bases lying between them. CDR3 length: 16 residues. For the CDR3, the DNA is TGTGCCAGCAGCCCCCTGGGGTCCCGCTCCTACAATGAGCAGTTCTTC. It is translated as CASSPLGSRSYNEQFF.

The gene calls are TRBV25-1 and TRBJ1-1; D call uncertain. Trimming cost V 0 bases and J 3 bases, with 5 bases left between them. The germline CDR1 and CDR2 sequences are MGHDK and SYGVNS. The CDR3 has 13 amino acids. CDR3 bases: TGTGCCAGCAGTGAATATCGTGACACTGAAGCTTTCTTT. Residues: CASSEYRDTEAFF.